These 6 T cell receptor beta chains share one sample of origin, sequenced in a study of cytomegalovirus exposure and HLA in healthy donors. Primers for the PCR totalled 60 Vbeta and 13 Jbeta. The data were produced by immunoSEQ multiplex PCR, yet TCRdb's version contains in-frame clones alone and is incomplete. Among 150,000 or so clones listed, 80% were seen once. Material: PBMCs. The receptors were gathered from a woman in her thirties or forties in good health and CMV-seropositive.

This clone was counted a single time. The V call is TRBV5-4, the J call TRBJ2-5, with TRBD2 identical over 8 bases. The ends lost 4 bases at V and 4 bases at J; junction bases unmatched: 6. Germline V gene lookup returns CDR1 SGHNT and CDR2 YYREEE (reference sequence). The length of the CDR3 is 14 residues. In DNA form, the CDR3 reads TGTGCCAGCAGCAACTCCCTAGCGGGAGAGACCCAGTACTTC. This codes for CASSNSLAGETQYF.

The V call is TRBV7-9, the J call TRBJ1-4; D is uncertain. The CDR3 is 11 amino acids. Deletions cut 1 base from V and 14 bases from J, with 8 bases between. CDR1 is SEHNR and CDR2 is FQNEAQ in the germline V gene (reference sequence). CDR3 nucleotides: TGTGCCAGCAGCTTAGGGGGAGGGCTGTTTTTT. This translates into CASSLGGGLFF.

V gene TRBV19 combines with J gene TRBJ2-3; TRBD2 agrees at 10 bases. J lost 5 bases, V lost 1 base, and 9 bases had no gene match. The CDR3 contains 17 residues. Looked up from germline, CDR1 is LNHDA and CDR2 is SQIVND (reference sequence). This CDR3 reads CASSIVPSGSTRDTQYF. The CDR3 nucleotides read TGTGCCAGTAGTATAGTGCCTAGCGGGAGTACCAGAGATACGCAGTATTTT.

The V and J genes are TRBV5-5 and TRBJ1-5; 11 nucleotides match TRBD1. The CDR3 is 15 residues long. V trimming: 3 bases; J trimming: 6 bases; junction bases outside the gene matches: 5. CDR1 SGHKS and CDR2 YYEKEE come from the germline V gene (reference sequence). CDR3 residues: CASSWTGGAFQPQHF. CDR3 in DNA: TGTGCCAGCAGCTGGACAGGGGGCGCGTTTCAGCCCCAGCATTTT.

The chain recombines TRBV4-1 with TRBJ2-1; 9 bases align to TRBD2. Germline V lookup: CDR1 MGHRA, CDR2 YSYEKL. V dropped 3 bases and J dropped 3; count of bases not matched to a gene: 6. The CDR3 covers 16 residues. CDR3 sequence reads: CASSHNIAGDYNEQFF. As DNA, the CDR3 is TGCGCCAGCAGCCATAACATAGCGGGAGACTACAATGAGCAGTTCTTC.

The chain couples TRBV6-6 to TRBJ2-1; 9 bases fit TRBD1. V dropped 4 bases and J dropped 7; count of bases not matched to a gene: 2. This CDR3 has 13 residues. Per the germline V gene, CDR1 is MNHNY and CDR2 is SVGAGI (reference sequence). The CDR3 nucleotides read TGTGCCAGCAGTTCAGGGACAGGGAATGAGCAGTTCTTC. Protein product: CASSSGTGNEQFF.